This is a list of T cell receptor beta chains from one sample in a study of cytomegalovirus exposure and HLA in healthy donors. Sequencing was performed with immunoSEQ multiplex PCR; in TCRdb, only in-frame clones are kept and a portion is missing. This sample yields around 180,000 clones, of which 85% are seen a single time; 1% belongs to the top ten. Sequenced sample: PBMCs. These receptors were collected from a boy aged 2 to 10 in good health and CMV-seronegative. Each CDR3 is given without its conserved first and last residue. Each record gives: J gene, V gene, CDR3 protein.

j_call: TRBJ1-2; v_call: TRBV7-9; cdr3_aa: ASSLYPYAADGYT
j_call: TRBJ2-7; v_call: TRBV7-8; cdr3_aa: ASSLDIFPYEQY
j_call: TRBJ2-1; v_call: TRBV29-1; cdr3_aa: SVARQDYNEQF
j_call: TRBJ2-1; v_call: TRBV5-1; cdr3_aa: ASNKVHNEQF
j_call: TRBJ2-7; v_call: TRBV6-1; cdr3_aa: ASKQDRGIYEQY
j_call: TRBJ2-1; v_call: TRBV7-9; cdr3_aa: ASSGGRYNEQF
j_call: TRBJ2-6; v_call: TRBV6-1; cdr3_aa: ASSGQVSGANVLT
j_call: TRBJ2-7; v_call: TRBV2; cdr3_aa: ASSVGGAYEQY
j_call: TRBJ2-5; v_call: TRBV6-5; cdr3_aa: ASSPVKRAETQY
j_call: TRBJ2-7; v_call: TRBV28; cdr3_aa: ASRPRLAYEQY
j_call: TRBJ2-1; v_call: TRBV4-1; cdr3_aa: ASSLGLAGGPIYNEQF
j_call: TRBJ1-1; v_call: TRBV6-1; cdr3_aa: ASLPDRGYTEAF
j_call: TRBJ1-1; v_call: TRBV6-5; cdr3_aa: ASTQGLNTEAF
j_call: TRBJ2-2; v_call: TRBV11-2; cdr3_aa: ASSRPLAGNTGELF
j_call: TRBJ2-7; v_call: TRBV6-5; cdr3_aa: ASSRTSGQQY
j_call: TRBJ2-7; v_call: TRBV5-4; cdr3_aa: ASSRDRTSYEQY
j_call: TRBJ2-1; v_call: TRBV2; cdr3_aa: ASSELGDYPSYNEQF
j_call: TRBJ1-6; v_call: TRBV6-6; cdr3_aa: ASSYLDGGNSPLH
j_call: TRBJ2-5; v_call: TRBV10-3; cdr3_aa: AISGGRLAGLIQETQY
j_call: TRBJ2-6; v_call: TRBV5-5; cdr3_aa: ASSFRGQAPFRGANVLT
j_call: TRBJ2-3; v_call: TRBV6-6; cdr3_aa: ASSSTGLRTQY
j_call: TRBJ1-2; v_call: TRBV18; cdr3_aa: ASSPGTGTGTTNGYT
j_call: TRBJ1-1; v_call: TRBV6-1; cdr3_aa: ASSSRGEMNTEAF
j_call: TRBJ2-1; v_call: TRBV6-5; cdr3_aa: ASIDRGVSGEQF
j_call: TRBJ2-7; v_call: TRBV10-3; cdr3_aa: ATGLAGGGGEQY
j_call: TRBJ2-5; v_call: TRBV6-5; cdr3_aa: ASSTPGLADQY
j_call: TRBJ1-1; v_call: TRBV19; cdr3_aa: ASSIQGPSTEAF
j_call: TRBJ1-4; v_call: TRBV7-2; cdr3_aa: ASSLGTGGNEKLF
j_call: TRBJ2-3; v_call: TRBV29-1; cdr3_aa: SVLDRDSTDTQY
j_call: TRBJ2-7; v_call: TRBV10-2; cdr3_aa: ASSDLIRTSGSYEQY
j_call: TRBJ2-2; v_call: TRBV19; cdr3_aa: ASSTSWRNTGELF
j_call: TRBJ2-1; v_call: TRBV5-4; cdr3_aa: ASSASGGRADEQF
j_call: TRBJ2-1; v_call: TRBV5-6; cdr3_aa: ASSQQGEQF
j_call: TRBJ2-6; v_call: TRBV29-1; cdr3_aa: SVDGQGSSGANVLT
j_call: TRBJ1-5; v_call: TRBV28; cdr3_aa: ASSFSVQPQH
j_call: TRBJ2-3; v_call: TRBV27; cdr3_aa: ASSFPTATDTQY
j_call: TRBJ2-7; v_call: TRBV9; cdr3_aa: ASSVSSSGAPYEQY
j_call: TRBJ2-5; v_call: TRBV7-9; cdr3_aa: ASSSRDRGQETQY
j_call: TRBJ1-1; v_call: TRBV4-1; cdr3_aa: ASSFQLKDRRQANTEAF
j_call: TRBJ1-2; v_call: TRBV5-1; cdr3_aa: ASSLGTGPGYT
j_call: TRBJ1-1; v_call: TRBV5-5; cdr3_aa: ASSGGTGSRTEAF